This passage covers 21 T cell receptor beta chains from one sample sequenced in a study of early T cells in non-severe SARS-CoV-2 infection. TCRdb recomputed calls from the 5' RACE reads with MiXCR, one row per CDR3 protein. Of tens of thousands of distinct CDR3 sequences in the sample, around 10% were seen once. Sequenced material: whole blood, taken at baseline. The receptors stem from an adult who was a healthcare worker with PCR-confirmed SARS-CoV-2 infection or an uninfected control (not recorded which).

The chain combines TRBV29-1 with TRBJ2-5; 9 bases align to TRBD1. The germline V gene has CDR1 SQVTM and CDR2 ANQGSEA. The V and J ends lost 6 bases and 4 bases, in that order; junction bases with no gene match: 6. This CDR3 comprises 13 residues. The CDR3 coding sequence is TGCAGCGTCCGGACAGGGGCGGGAGAGACCCAGTACTTC. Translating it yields CSVRTGAGETQYF.

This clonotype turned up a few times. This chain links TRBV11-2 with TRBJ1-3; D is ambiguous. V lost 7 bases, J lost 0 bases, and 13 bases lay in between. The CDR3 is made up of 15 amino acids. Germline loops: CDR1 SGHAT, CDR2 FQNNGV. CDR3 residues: CASTKQYYSGNTIYF. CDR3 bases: TGTGCCAGCACCAAGCAGTATTACTCTGGAAACACCATATATTTT.

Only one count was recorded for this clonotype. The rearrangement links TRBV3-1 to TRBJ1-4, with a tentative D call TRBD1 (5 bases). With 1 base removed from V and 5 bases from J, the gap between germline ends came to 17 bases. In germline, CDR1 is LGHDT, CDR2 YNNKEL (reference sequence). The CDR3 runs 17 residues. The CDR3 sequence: CASSQASRDGGNEKLFF. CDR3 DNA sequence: TGTGCCAGCAGCCAAGCCTCCCGGGACGGAGGAAATGAAAAACTGTTTTTT. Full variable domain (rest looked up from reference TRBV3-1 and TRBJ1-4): DTAVSQTPKYLVTQMGNDKSIKCEQNLGHDTMYWYKQDSKKFLKIMFSYNNKELIINETVPNRFSPKSPDKAHLNLHINSLELGDSAVYFCASSQASRDGGNEKLFFGSGTQLSVL.

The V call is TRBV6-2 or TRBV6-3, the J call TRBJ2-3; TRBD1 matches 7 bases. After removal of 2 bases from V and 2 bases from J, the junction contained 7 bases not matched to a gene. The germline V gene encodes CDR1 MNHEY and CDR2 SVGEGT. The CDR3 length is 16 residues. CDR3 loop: CASSYGGQLNTDTQYF. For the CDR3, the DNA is TGTGCCAGCAGTTACGGGGGACAGCTGAACACAGATACGCAGTATTTT.

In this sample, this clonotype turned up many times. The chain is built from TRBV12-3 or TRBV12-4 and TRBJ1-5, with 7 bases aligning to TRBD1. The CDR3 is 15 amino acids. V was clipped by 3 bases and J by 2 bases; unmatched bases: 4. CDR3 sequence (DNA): TGTGCCAGCAGTTTGCGACAGGGAGGCAATCAGCCCCAGCATTTT. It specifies CASSLRQGGNQPQHF.

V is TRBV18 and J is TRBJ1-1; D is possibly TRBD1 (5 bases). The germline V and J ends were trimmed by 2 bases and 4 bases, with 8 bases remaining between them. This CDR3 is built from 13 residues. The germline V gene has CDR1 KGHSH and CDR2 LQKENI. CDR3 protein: CASSPMQGTEAFF. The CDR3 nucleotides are TGTGCCAGCTCACCAATGCAGGGCACTGAAGCTTTCTTT.

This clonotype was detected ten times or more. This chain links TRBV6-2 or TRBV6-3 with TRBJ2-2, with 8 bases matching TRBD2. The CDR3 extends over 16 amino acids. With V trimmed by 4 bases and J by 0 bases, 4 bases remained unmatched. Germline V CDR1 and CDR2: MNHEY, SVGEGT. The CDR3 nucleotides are TGTGCCAGCAGTTTTGCGGGGGGAGCGAACACCGGGGAGCTGTTTTTT. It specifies CASSFAGGANTGELFF.

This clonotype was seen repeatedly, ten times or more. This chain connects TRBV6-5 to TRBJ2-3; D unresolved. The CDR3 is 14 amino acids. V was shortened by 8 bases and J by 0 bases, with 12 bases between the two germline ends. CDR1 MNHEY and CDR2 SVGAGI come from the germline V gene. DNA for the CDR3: TGTGCCAGCGGGTGGGGATCTAGCACAGATACGCAGTATTTT. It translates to CASGWGSSTDTQYF.

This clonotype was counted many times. Here the CDR3 DNA reads TGTGCCAGCAGCCGTCTACCGGGACTTCGCACAGATACGCAGTATTTT. This codes for CASSRLPGLRTDTQYF. This chain connects TRBV14 to TRBJ2-3, with D perhaps TRBD2 (6 bases). V was pared by 4 bases and J by 1 base, with 15 bases between. CDR1 is SGHDN and CDR2 is FVKESK in the germline V gene. The CDR3 is made up of 16 amino acids.

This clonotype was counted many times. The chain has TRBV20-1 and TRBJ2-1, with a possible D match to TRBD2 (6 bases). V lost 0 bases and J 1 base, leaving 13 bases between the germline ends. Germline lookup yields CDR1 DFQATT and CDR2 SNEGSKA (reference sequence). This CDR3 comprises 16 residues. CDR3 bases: TGCAGTGCTAGAGATTTGGAGGGTAGGTCCTACAATGAGCAGTTCTTC. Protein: CSARDLEGRSYNEQFF.

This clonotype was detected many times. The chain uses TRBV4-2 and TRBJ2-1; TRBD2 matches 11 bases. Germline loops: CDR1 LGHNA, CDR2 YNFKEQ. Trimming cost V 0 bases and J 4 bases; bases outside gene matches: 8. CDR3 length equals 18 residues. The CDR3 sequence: CASSQDPRLAGGYNEQFF. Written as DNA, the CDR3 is TGTGCCAGCAGCCAAGACCCCCGGCTAGCGGGGGGATACAATGAGCAGTTCTTC.

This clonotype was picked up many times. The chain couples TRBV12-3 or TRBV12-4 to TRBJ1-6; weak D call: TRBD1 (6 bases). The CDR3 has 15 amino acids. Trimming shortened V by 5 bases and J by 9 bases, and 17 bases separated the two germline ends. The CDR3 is CASSTGGGWGSPLHF. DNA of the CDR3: TGTGCCAGCAGTACGGGGGGGGGCTGGGGTTCACCCCTCCACTTT.

CDR3: CASSFKDLKGEKLFF. In DNA, the CDR3 is TGTGCCAGCAGCTTTAAGGACCTTAAGGGAGAAAAACTGTTTTTT. The genes are TRBV5-4 and TRBJ1-4; D not certain. Germline CDR1 is SGHNT and CDR2 is YYREEE (reference sequence). V lost 2 bases, J lost 8 bases, and 16 bases lay in between. The length of the CDR3 is 15 residues.

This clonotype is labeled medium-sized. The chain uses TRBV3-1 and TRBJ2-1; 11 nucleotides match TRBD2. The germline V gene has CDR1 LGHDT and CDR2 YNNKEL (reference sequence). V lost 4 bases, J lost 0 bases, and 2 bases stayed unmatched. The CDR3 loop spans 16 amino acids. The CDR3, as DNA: TGTGCCAGCAGCCCTCTAGCGGGGGGCTCCTACAATGAGCAGTTCTTC. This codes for CASSPLAGGSYNEQFF.

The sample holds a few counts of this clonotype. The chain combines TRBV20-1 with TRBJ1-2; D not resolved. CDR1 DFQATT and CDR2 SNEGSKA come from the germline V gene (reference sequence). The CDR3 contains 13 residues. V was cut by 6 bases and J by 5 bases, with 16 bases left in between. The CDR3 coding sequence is TGCAGTGCCCCGGACCTGAACCTGTATGGCTACACCTTC. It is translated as CSAPDLNLYGYTF.

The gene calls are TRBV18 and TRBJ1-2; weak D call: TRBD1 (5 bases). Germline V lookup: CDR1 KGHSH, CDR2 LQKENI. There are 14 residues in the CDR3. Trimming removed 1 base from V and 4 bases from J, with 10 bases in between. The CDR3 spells CASSPQSDIYGYTF. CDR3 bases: TGTGCCAGCTCACCACAGTCGGACATCTATGGCTACACCTTC.

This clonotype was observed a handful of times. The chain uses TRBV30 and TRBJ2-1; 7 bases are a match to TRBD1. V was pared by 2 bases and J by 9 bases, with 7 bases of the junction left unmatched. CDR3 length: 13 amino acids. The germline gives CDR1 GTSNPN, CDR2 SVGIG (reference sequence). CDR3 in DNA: TGTGCCTGGAGTCGAGACAGGGACAGTGAGCAGTTCTTC. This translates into CAWSRDRDSEQFF.

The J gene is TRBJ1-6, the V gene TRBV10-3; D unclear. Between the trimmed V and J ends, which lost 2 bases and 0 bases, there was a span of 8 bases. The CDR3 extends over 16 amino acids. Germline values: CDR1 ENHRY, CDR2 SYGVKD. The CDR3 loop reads CAISEIGSSYNSPLHF. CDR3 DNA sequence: TGTGCCATCAGTGAGATCGGGAGCTCCTATAATTCACCCCTCCACTTT.

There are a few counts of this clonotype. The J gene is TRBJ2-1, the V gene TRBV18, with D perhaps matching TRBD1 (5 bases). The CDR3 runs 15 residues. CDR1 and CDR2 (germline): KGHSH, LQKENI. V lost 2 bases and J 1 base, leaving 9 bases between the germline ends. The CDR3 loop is CASSPTQDSYNEQFF. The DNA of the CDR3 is TGTGCCAGCTCACCAACACAGGATTCCTACAATGAGCAGTTCTTC.

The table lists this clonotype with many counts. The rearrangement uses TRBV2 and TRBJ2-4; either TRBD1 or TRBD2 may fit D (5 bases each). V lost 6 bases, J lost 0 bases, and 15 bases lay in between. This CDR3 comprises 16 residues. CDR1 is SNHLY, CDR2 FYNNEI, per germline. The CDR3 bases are TGTGCCAGCAGACAACGGGACGCCTTAGCCAAAAACATTCAGTACTTC. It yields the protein CASRQRDALAKNIQYF.

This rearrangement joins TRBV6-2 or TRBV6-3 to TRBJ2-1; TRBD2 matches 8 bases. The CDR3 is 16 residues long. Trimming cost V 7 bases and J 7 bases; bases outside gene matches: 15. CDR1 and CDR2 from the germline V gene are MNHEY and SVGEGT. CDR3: CASTPLAEIKLNEQFF. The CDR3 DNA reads TGTGCCAGCACCCCACTAGCGGAGATTAAGTTGAATGAGCAGTTCTTC.